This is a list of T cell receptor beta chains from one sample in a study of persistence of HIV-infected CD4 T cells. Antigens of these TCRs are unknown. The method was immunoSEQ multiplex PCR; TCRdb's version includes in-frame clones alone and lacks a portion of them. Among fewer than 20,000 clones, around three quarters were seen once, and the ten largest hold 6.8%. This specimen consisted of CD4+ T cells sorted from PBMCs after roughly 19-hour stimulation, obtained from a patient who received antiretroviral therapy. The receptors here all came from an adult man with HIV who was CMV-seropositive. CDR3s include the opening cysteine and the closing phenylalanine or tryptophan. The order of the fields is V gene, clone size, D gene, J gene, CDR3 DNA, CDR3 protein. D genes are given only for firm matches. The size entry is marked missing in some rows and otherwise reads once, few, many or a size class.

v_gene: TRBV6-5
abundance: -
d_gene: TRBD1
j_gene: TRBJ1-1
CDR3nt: TGTGCCAGCAGGGACAGGGGGCAAGGTCACACTGAAGCTTTCTTT
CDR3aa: CASRDRGQGHTEAFF

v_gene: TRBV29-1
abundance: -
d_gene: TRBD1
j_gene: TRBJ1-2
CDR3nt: TGCAGCGTTGCTGGACAGGGGGTTGTCAATGGCTACACCTTC
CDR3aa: CSVAGQGVVNGYTF

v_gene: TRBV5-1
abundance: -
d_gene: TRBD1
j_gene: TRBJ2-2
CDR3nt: TGCGCCAGCAGCTTGGGCCCCACGGGACAGGGGGCCGGGGAGCTGTTTTTT
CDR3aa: CASSLGPTGQGAGELFF

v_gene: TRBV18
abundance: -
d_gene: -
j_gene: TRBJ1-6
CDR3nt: TGTGCCAGCTCACCAGGGGGGCAGGCCTATTCACCCCTCCACTTT
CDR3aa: CASSPGGQAYSPLHF

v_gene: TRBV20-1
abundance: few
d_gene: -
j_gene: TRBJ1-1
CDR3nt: TGCAGTGCTAGCGTCTCTGAGGAAGCTTTCTTT
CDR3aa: CSASVSEEAFF

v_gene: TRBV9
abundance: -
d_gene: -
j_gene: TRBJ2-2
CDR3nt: TGTGCCAGCAGACGTCAGGGAGGCACCGGGGAGCTGTTTTTT
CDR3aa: CASRRQGGTGELFF

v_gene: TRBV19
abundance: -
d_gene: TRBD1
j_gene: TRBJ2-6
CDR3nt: TGTGCCAGTAGTGCTTCCGGGACAGGGACCTCTGGGGCCAACGTCCTGACTTTC
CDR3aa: CASSASGTGTSGANVLTF

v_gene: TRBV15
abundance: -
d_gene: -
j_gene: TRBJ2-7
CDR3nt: TGTGCCACCAGCAGAAAAGGGAGCTCCTACGAGCAGTACTTC
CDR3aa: CATSRKGSSYEQYF

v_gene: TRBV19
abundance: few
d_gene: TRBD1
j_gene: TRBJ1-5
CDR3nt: TGTGCCAGTCTAGACAGGGGGCCTAATAGCAATCAGCCCCAGCATTTT
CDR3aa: CASLDRGPNSNQPQHF

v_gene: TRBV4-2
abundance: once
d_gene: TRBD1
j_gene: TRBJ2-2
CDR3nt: TGTGCCAGCAGCTATAGGACAGGGGACACCGGGGAGCTGTTTTTT
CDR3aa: CASSYRTGDTGELFF

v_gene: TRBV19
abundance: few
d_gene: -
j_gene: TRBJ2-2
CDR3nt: TGTGCCAGTAGTATAGGCCGTAACACCGGGGAGCTGTTTTTT
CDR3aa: CASSIGRNTGELFF

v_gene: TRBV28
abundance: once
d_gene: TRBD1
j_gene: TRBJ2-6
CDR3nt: TGTGCCAGCAGTCCCCCAGGGGGCCTTGGGGCCAACGTCCTGACTTTC
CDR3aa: CASSPPGGLGANVLTF

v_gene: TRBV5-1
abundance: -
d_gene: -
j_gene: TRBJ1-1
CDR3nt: TGCGCCAGCAGCTTTACAGGTATGACGATGAACACTGAAGCTTTCTTT
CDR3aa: CASSFTGMTMNTEAFF

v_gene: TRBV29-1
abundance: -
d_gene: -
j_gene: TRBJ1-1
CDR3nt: TGCAGCGTTGAAGTCGTCAGGAACACTGAAGCTTTCTTT
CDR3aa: CSVEVVRNTEAFF

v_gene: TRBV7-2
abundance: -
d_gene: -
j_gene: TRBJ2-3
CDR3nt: TGTGCCAGCAGCTTAAGAGACGGAAGGAGGGGGGATACGCAGTATTTT
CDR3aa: CASSLRDGRRGDTQYF

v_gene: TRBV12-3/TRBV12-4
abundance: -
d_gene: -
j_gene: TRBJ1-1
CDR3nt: TGTGCCAGCAGTTTATCTTCGGAAGCTTTCTTT
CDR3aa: CASSLSSEAFF

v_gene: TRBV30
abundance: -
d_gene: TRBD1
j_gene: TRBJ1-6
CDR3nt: TGTGCCTGGAGTTCAGGGGGTGGAAGAAATTCACCCCTCCACTTT
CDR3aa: CAWSSGGGRNSPLHF

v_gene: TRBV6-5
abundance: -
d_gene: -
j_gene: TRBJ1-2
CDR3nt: TGTGCCAGCAGGAGGGGGGAGTTTAACGGCTACACCTTC
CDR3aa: CASRRGEFNGYTF

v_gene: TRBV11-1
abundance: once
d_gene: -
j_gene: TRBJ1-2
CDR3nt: TGTGCCAGCAGCTCCCTGTCGGGGGAGGGCTACACCTTC
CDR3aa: CASSSLSGEGYTF

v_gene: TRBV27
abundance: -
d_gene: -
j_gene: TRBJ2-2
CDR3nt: TGTGCCAGCAGTCTAAGGGGACTTGTCACCGGGGAGCTGTTTTTT
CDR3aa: CASSLRGLVTGELFF

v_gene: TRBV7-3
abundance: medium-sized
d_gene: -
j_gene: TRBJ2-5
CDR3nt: TGTGCCAGCAGCTTAGGGGACCGAGGAGGCCAAGAGACCCAGTACTTC
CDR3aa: CASSLGDRGGQETQYF

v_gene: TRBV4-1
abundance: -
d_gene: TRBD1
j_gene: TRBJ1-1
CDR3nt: TGCGCCAGCAGCTTTCAGGGGGTAAATACTGAAGCTTTCTTT
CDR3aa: CASSFQGVNTEAFF

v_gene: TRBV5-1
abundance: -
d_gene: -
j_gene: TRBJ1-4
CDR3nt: TGCGCCAGCAGCTTTGGGCCCCTTGACAGGACGCCTAATGAAAAACTGTTTTTT
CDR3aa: CASSFGPLDRTPNEKLFF

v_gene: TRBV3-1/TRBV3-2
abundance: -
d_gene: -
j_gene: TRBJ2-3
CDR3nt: TGTGCCAGCAGCCAGGGGGGTGTCAATACGCAGTATTTT
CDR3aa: CASSQGGVNTQYF

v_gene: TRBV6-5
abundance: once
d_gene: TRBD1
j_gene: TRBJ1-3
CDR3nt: TGTGCCAGCAGTCGAAGGACAGGGCCTGGAAACACCATATATTTT
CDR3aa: CASSRRTGPGNTIYF

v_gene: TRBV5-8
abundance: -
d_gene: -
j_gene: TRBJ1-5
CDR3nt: TGTGCCAGCAGCTTGGGCCTGGGAATCAGTCAGCCCCAGCATTTT
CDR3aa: CASSLGLGISQPQHF

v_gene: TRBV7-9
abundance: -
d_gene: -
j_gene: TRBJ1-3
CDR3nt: TGTGCCAGCAGCTTCGGAGCCTCTGGAAACACCATATATTTT
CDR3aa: CASSFGASGNTIYF

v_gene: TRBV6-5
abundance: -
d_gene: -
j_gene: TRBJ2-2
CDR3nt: TGTGCCAGCAGACCTCTAGGGGGGAACACCGGGGAGCTGTTTTTT
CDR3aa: CASRPLGGNTGELFF

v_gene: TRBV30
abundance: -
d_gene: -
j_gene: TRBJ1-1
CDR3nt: TGTGCCTGGAGTCAGGGCAGGGCCACACTGAAAGCTTTCTTT
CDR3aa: CAWSQGRATLKAFF

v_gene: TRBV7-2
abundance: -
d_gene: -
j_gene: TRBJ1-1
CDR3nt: TGTGCCAGCAGCCCCCGGGCCTCAGGGAACACTGAAGCTTTCTTT
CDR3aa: CASSPRASGNTEAFF

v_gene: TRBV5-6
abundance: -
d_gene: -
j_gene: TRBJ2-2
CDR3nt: TGTGCCAGCAGCTGGTGGGCCTCGATCAACACCGGGGAGCTGTTTTTT
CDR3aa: CASSWWASINTGELFF

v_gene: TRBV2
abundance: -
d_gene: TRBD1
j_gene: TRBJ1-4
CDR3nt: TGTGCCAGCAGTGGGACAGGGGTCGGTGAAAAACTGTTTTTT
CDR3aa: CASSGTGVGEKLFF

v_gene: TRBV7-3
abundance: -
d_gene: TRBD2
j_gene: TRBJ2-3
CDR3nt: TGTGCCAGCAGCTCCATTAGCGGGAGCACAGATACGCAGTATTTT
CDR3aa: CASSSISGSTDTQYF

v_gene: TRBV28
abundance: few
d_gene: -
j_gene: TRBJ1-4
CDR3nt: TGTGCCAGCAGCCGAGGACAGTCTAATGAAAAACTGTTTTTT
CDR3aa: CASSRGQSNEKLFF

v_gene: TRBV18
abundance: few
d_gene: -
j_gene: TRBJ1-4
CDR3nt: TGTGCCAGCTCACCAGTTACAGGGAGTAATGAAAAACTGTTTTTT
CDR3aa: CASSPVTGSNEKLFF

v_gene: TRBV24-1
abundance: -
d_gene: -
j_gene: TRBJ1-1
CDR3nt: TGTGCCACCAGTGTGGGGGCTACCACTGAAGCTTTCTTT
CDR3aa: CATSVGATTEAFF

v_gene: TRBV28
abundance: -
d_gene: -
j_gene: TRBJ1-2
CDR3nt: TGTGCCAGCGTCGCTTCTTCTGACTATGGCTACACCTTC
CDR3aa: CASVASSDYGYTF

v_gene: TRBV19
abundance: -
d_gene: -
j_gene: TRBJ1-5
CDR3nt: TGTGCCAGTAGAAGGGACGGCTCGGGGATCATTGGTGGTCAGCCCCAGCATTTT
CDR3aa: CASRRDGSGIIGGQPQHF

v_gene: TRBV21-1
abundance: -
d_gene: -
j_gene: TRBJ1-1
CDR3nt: TGTGCCAGCAGCACGTACAGGGGAGGCACTGAAGCTTTCTTT
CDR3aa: CASSTYRGGTEAFF

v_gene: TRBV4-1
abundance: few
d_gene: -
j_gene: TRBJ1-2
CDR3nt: TGCGCCAGCAGCTTCTGGCAGGCCGAGGGCTACACCTTC
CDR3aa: CASSFWQAEGYTF

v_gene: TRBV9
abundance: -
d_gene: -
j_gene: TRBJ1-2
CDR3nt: TGTGCCAGCAGCGTAGGGACAGTAGGAAGTGGCTACACCTTC
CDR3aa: CASSVGTVGSGYTF

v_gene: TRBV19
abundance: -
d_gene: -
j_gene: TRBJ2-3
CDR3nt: TGTGCCAGTAAAGGGACAAGGACCCCAGGAGTGACAGATACGCAGTATTTT
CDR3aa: CASKGTRTPGVTDTQYF

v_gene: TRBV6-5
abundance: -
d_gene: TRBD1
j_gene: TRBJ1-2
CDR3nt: TGTGCCAGCACCCTGGGACAGAACTATGGCTACACCTTC
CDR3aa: CASTLGQNYGYTF

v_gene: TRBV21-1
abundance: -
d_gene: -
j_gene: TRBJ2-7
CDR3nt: TGTGCCAGCAGACAAGACAGGCAACCTACCGAAGAAGGCGAGCAGTACTTC
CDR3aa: CASRQDRQPTEEGEQYF

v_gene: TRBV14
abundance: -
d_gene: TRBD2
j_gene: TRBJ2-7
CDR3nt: TGTGCCAGCAGCCGGACTAGCGGGGCGTTTGAGCAGTACTTC
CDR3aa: CASSRTSGAFEQYF